This T cell receptor (beta chain) derives from a study of radiotherapy plus CTLA-4 blockade in lung cancer. Findings and limits, study-wide: Peripheral blood showed expansion of tumor-derived TCR clones after radiotherapy and ipilimumab.

In the case of this clone: As yet, its antigen is unknown.

V was trimmed by 7 bases and J by 2 bases, leaving 5 bases between them. The CDR3 sequence is 11 residues long. CDR1 and CDR2 (germline): SNHLY, FYNNEI. Generated by immunoSEQ multiplex PCR, the TCRdb table keeps only in-frame clones and is missing some. The table has 30,000 or so clones, approximately 78% seen once. The sequence came from a human donor with non-small cell lung cancer who had stable disease on radiotherapy plus ipilimumab. V is TRBV2 and J is TRBJ1-2; D unresolved. The material sequenced was peripheral blood, taken from a patient treated with radiotherapy plus ipilimumab. The CDR3 coding sequence is TGTGCCAGCATGGACAACTATGGCTACACCTTC. Residues: CASMDNYGYTF.